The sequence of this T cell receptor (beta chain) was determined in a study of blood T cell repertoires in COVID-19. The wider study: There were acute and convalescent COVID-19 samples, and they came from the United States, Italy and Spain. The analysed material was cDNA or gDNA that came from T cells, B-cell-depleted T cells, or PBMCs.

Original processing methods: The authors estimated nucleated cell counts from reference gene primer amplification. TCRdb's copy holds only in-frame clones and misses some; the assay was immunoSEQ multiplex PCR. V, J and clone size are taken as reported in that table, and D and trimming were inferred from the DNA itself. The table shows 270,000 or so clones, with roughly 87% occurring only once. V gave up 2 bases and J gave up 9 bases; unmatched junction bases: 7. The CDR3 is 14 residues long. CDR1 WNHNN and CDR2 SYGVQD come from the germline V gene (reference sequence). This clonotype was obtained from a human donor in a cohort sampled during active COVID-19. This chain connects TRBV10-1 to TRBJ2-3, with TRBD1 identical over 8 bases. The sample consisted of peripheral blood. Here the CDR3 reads CASSEGTGRVTQYF. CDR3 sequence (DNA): TGCGCCAGCAGTGAGGGGACAGGTCGAGTGACGCAGTATTTT.